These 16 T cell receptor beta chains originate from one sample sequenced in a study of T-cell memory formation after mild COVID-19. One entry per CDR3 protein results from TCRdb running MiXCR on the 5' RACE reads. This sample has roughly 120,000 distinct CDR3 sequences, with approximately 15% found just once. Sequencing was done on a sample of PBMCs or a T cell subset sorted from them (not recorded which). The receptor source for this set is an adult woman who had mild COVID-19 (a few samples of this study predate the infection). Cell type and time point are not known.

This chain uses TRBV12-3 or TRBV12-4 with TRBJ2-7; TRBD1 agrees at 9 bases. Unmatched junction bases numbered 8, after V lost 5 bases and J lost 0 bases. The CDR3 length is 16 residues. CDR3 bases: TGTGCCAGCAGTCGCCTCGGGACAGGGAGCTCCTACGAGCAGTACTTC. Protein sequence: CASSRLGTGSSYEQYF.

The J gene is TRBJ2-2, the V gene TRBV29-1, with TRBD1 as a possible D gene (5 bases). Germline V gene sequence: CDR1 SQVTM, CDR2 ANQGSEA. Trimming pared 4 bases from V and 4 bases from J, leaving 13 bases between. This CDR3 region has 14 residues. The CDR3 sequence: CSVGGQGLTGELFF. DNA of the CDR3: TGCAGCGTTGGTGGGCAGGGCCTCACCGGGGAGCTGTTTTTT.

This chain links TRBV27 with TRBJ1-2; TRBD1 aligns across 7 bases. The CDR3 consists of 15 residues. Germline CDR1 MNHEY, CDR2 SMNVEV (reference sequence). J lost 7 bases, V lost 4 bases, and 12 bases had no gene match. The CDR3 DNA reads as TGTGCCAGCAGTTCCTACGACAGGGCGACAGGTGGCTACACCTTC. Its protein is CASSSYDRATGGYTF.

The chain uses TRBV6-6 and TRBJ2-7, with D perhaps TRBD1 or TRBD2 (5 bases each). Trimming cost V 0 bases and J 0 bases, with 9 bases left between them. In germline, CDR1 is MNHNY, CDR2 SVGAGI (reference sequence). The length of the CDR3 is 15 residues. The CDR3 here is CASSYSGASSYEQYF. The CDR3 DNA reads TGTGCCAGCAGTTACTCCGGGGCGAGCTCCTACGAGCAGTACTTC.

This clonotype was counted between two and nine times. CDR3 nucleotide sequence: TGTGCCAGCAGCTTAGTGTTGTTTGAGCAGTTCTTC. Residues: CASSLVLFEQFF. This chain joins TRBV7-9 and TRBJ2-1, with D unresolved. The CDR3 sequence is 12 residues long. Germline CDR1 and CDR2: SEHNR and FQNEAQ (reference sequence). Trimming shortened V by 1 base and J by 9 bases, and 7 bases separated the two germline ends.

The CDR3 here is CAWSFSRTSGSRDTQYF. The CDR3 bases are TGTGCCTGGAGCTTTTCCCGGACTAGCGGGAGTCGGGATACGCAGTATTTT. This chain links TRBV30 with TRBJ2-3; TRBD2 aligns across 13 bases. V trimming: 3 bases; J trimming: 6 bases; junction bases outside the gene matches: 12. Germline CDR1 reads GTSNPN; CDR2 reads SVGIG (reference sequence). The CDR3 runs 17 residues.

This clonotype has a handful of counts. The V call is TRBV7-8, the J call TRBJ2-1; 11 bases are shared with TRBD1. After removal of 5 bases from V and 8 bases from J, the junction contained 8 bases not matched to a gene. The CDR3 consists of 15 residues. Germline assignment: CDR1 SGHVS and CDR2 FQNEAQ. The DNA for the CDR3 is TGTGCCAGCAGCCTCGGGACAGGGGGTGTATATGAGCAGTTCTTC. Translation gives CASSLGTGGVYEQFF.

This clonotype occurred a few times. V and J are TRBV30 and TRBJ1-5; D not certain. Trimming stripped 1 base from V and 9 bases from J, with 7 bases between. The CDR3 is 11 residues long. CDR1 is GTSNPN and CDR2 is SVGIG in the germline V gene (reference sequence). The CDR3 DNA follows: TGTGCCTGGAGTGGTCTCGGGCCCCAGCATTTT. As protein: CAWSGLGPQHF.

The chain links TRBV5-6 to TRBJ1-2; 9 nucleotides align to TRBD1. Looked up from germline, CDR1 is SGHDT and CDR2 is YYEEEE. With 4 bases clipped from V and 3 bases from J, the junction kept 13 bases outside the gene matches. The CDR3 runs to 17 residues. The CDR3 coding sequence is TGTGCCAGCAGCCCGGGACAGGGTTGGTATCAAGACTATGGCTACACCTTC. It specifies CASSPGQGWYQDYGYTF.

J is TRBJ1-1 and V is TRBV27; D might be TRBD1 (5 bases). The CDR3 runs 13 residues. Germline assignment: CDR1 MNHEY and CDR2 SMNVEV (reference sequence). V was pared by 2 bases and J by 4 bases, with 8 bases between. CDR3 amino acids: CASSLGAVTEAFF. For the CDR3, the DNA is TGTGCCAGCAGTTTAGGGGCAGTCACTGAAGCTTTCTTT.

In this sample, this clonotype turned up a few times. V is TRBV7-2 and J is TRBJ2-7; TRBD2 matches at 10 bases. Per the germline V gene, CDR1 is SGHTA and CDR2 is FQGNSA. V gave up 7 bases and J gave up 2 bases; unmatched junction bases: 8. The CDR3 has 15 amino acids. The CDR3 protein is CASKSYSGGTYEQYF. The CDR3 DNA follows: TGTGCCAGCAAATCTTATAGCGGGGGGACCTACGAGCAGTACTTC.

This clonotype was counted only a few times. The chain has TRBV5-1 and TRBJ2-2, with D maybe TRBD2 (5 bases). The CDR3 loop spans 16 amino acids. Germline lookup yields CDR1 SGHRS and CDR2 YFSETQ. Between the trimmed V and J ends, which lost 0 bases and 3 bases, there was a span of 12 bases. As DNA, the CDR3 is TGCGCCAGCAGCTTGGAGGGAGAACTGGACACCGGGGAGCTGTTTTTT. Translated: CASSLEGELDTGELFF.

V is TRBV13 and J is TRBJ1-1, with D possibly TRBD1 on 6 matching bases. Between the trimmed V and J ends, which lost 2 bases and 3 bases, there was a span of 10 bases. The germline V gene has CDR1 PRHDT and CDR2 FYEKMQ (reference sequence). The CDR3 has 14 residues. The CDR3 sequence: CASSLQGYDTEAFF. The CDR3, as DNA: TGTGCCAGCAGCTTACAGGGGTATGACACTGAAGCTTTCTTT.

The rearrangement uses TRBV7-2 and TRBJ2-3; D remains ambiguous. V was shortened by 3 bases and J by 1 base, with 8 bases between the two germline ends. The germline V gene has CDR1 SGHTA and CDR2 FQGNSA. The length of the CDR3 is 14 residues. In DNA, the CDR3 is TGTGCCAGCAGCTTGAGAGTAGGCACAGATACGCAGTATTTT. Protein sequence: CASSLRVGTDTQYF. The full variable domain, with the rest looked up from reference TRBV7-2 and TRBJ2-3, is GAGVSQSPSNKVTEKGKDVELRCDPISGHTALYWYRQSLGQGLEFLIYFQGNSAPDKSGLPSDRFSAERTGGSVSTLTIQRTQQEDSAVYLCASSLRVGTDTQYFGPGTRLTVL.

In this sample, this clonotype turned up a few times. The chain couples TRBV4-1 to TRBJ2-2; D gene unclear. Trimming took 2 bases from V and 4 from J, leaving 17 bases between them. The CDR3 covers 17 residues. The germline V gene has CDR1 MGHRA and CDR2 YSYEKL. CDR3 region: CASSQRPPGQATGELFF. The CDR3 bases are TGCGCCAGCAGCCAAAGGCCCCCAGGCCAGGCCACCGGGGAGCTGTTTTTT.

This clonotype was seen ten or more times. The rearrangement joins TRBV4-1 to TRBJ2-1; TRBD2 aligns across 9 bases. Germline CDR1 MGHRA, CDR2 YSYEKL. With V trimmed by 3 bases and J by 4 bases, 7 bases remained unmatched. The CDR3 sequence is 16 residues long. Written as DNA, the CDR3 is TGCGCCAGCAGCCACCCGACTAGCGGACTATACAATGAGCAGTTCTTC. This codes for CASSHPTSGLYNEQFF.